This TCR beta chain was sequenced for a study of T cell changes during pregnancy in multiple sclerosis. Sequenced by immunoSEQ multiplex PCR; TCRdb stores in-frame clones only, minus some. This table has approximately 84,000 clones, roughly 93% appearing once. Trimming took 1 base from V and 5 from J; bases not matched to a gene: 8. This CDR3 spans 17 amino acids. Germline assignment: CDR1 SEHNR and CDR2 FQNEAQ (reference sequence). This chain connects TRBV7-9 to TRBJ2-3, with 11 positions matching TRBD2. The sequencing here drew on peripheral blood, taken in the third trimester of pregnancy. The clonotype originates from a female donor with multiple sclerosis, enrolled in a pregnancy study. CDR3 DNA sequence: TGTGCCAGCAGCTTAGTTACTAGCGGGGGAGTAGGAGATACGCAGTATTTT. Amino acid sequence: CASSLVTSGGVGDTQYF.